The T cell receptor beta chain under discussion was sequenced for a study of T cell responses to AZD1222 COVID-19 vaccine. Clones were sequenced by immunoSEQ multiplex PCR, and TCRdb holds only the in-frame ones, with some missing. The sample includes over 70,000 clones, around 85% of them seen just once. Trimming took 7 bases from V and 8 from J; bases not matched to a gene: 3. The CDR3 is 11 residues long. The germline V gene has CDR1 SQVTM and CDR2 ANQGSEA. The rearrangement joins TRBV29-1 to TRBJ1-1, with 11 nucleotides matching TRBD1. The receptor was derived from an adult in good health. Sample: peripheral blood, taken on day 0 of AZD1222 vaccination. The CDR3 loop reads CSGGQGVEAFF. The CDR3 region has the DNA TGCAGCGGGGGACAGGGGGTCGAAGCTTTCTTT. The full variable domain, its missing parts supplied by reference TRBV29-1 and TRBJ1-1, is SAVISQKPSRDICQRGTSLTIQCQVDSQVTMMFWYRQQPGQSLTLIATANQGSEATYESGFVIDKFPISRPNLTFSTLTVSNMSPEDSSIYLCSGGQGVEAFFGQGTRLTVV.